This T cell receptor beta chain was observed in a study of PD-1 blockade in classical Hodgkin lymphoma. Assay used: immunoSEQ multiplex PCR; TCRdb lists only in-frame clones, some missing. This sample has tens of thousands of clones; 85% to 90% occur once, and the top ten carry over 8.5%. V lost 7 bases and J 5 bases, leaving 8 bases between the germline ends. CDR1 and CDR2 (germline): MDHEN, SYDVKM. CDR3 size: 12 residues. Relapse was seen in all patients after autologous stem cell transplantation, and brentuximab vedotin exposure was variable. The sample was peripheral blood mononuclear cells (PBMCs), taken before the second cycle of nivolumab. V gene TRBV28 combines with J gene TRBJ2-2; D not certain. The sequence came from a human donor with classical Hodgkin lymphoma. The CDR3 bases are TGTGCCAGCAACCTCCGGACCGGGGAGCTGTTTTTT. Its protein product is CASNLRTGELFF. Full variable domain (missing parts from reference TRBV28 and TRBJ2-2): DVKVTQSSRYLVKRTGEKVFLECVQDMDHENMFWYRQDPGLGLRLIYFSYDVKMKEKGDIPEGYSVSREKKERFSLILESASTNQTSMYLCASNLRTGELFFGEGSRLTVL.